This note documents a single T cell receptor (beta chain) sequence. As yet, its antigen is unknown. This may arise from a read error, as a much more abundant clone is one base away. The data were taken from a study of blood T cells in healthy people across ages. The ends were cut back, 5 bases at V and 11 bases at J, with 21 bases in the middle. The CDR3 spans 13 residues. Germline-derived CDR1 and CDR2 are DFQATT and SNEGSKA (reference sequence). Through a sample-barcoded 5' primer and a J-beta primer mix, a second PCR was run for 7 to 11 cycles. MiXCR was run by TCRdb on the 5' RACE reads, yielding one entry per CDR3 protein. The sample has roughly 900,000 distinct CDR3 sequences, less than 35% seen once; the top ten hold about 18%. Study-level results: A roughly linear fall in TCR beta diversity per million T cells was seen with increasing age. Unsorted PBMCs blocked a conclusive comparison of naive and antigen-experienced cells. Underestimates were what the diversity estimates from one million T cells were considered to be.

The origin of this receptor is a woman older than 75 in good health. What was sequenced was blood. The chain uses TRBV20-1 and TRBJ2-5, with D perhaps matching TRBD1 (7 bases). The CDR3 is CSADQGGVSEQYF. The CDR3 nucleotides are TGCAGTGCTGATCAGGGGGGAGTGAGTGAGCAGTACTTC.